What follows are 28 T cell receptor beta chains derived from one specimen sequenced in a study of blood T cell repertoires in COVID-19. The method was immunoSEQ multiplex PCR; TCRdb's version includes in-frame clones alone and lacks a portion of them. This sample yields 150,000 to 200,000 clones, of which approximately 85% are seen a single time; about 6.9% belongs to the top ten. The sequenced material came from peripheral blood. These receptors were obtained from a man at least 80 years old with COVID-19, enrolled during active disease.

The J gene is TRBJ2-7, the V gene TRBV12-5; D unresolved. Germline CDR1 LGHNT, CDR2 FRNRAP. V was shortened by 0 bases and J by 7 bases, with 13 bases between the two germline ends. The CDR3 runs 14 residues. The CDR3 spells CASGLVPSVNEQYF. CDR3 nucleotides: TGTGCTAGTGGTTTGGTACCTTCGGTTAATGAGCAGTACTTC.

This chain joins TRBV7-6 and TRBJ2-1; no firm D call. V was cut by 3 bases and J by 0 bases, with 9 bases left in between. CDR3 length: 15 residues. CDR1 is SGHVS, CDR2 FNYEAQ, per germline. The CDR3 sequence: CASSFTASSYNEQFF. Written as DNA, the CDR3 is TGTGCCAGCAGCTTCACCGCGAGCTCCTACAATGAGCAGTTCTTC.

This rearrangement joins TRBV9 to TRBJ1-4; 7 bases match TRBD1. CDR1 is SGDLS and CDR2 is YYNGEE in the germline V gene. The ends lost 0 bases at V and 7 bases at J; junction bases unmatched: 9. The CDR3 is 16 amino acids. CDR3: CASSVDPDRESEKLFF. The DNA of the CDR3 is TGTGCCAGCAGCGTAGATCCCGACAGGGAGAGTGAAAAACTGTTTTTT. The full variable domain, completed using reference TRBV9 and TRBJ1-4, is DSGVTQTPKHLITATGQRVTLRCSPRSGDLSVYWYQQSLDQGLQFLIQYYNGEERAKGNILERFSAQQFPDLHSELNLSSLELGDSALYFCASSVDPDRESEKLFFGSGTQLSVL.

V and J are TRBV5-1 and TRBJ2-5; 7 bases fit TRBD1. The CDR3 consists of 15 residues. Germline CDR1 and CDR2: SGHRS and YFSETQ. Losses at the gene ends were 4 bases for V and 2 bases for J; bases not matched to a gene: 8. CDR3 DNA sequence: TGCGCCAGCAGCATGGACTGGGACAGTCAAGAGACCCAGTACTTC. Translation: CASSMDWDSQETQYF.

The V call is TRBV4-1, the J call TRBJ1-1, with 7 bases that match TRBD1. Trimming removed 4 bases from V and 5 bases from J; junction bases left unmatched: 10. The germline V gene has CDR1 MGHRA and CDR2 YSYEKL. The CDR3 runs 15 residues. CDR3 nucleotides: TGCGCCAGCAGCCTCGGACAGGCCACCGGGACTGAAGCTTTCTTT. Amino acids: CASSLGQATGTEAFF.

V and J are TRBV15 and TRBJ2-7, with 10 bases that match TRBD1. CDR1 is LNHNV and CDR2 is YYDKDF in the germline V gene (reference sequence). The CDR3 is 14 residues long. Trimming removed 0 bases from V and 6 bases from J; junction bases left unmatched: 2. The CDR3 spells CATSRDRTGGEQYF. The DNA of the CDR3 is TGTGCCACCAGCAGAGACCGGACAGGGGGCGAGCAGTACTTC.

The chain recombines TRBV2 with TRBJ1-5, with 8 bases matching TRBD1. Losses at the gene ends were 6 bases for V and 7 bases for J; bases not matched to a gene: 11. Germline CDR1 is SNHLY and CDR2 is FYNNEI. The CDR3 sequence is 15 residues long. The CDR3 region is CASSADRAQGQPQHF. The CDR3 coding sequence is TGTGCCAGCAGCGCGGACAGGGCTCAGGGCCAGCCCCAGCATTTT.

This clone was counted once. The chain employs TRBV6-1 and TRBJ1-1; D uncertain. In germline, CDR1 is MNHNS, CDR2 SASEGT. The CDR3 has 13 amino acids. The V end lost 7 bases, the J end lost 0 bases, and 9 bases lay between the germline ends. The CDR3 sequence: CASKRGMNTEAFF. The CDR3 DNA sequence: TGTGCCAGCAAGCGGGGTATGAACACTGAAGCTTTCTTT.

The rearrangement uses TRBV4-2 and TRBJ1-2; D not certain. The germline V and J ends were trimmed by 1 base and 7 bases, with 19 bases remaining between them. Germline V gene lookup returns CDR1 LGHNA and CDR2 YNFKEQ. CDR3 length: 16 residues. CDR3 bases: TGTGCCAGCAGCCAAGGAGACACGCTAACCGTGGGTGGCTACACCTTC. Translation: CASSQGDTLTVGGYTF.

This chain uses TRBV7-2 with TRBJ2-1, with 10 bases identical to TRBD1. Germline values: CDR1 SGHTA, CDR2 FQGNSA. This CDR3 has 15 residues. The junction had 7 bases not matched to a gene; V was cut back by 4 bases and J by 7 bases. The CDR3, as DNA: TGTGCCAGCAGCTGGGGACAGGGGATACGAAATGAGCAGTTCTTC. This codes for CASSWGQGIRNEQFF.

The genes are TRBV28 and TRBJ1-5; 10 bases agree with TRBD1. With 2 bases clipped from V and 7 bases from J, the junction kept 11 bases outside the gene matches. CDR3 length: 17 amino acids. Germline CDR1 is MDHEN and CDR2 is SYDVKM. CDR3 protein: CASSLPSLRQGAQPQHF. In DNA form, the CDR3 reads TGTGCCAGCAGTTTACCCTCCCTCAGACAGGGGGCCCAGCCCCAGCATTTT. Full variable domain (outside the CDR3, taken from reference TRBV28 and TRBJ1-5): DVKVTQSSRYLVKRTGEKVFLECVQDMDHENMFWYRQDPGLGLRLIYFSYDVKMKEKGDIPEGYSVSREKKERFSLILESASTNQTSMYLCASSLPSLRQGAQPQHFGDGTRLSIL.

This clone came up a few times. Here the CDR3 reads CASSLNSLHTGDTQYF. CDR3 bases: TGTGCCAGCAGTTTAAATAGCCTCCATACAGGAGATACGCAGTATTTT. This chain joins TRBV27 and TRBJ2-3, with D possibly being TRBD1 (5 bases). V lost 2 bases and J lost 5, with 17 bases in between. The CDR3 runs 16 residues. CDR1 and CDR2 from the germline V gene are MNHEY and SMNVEV (reference sequence).

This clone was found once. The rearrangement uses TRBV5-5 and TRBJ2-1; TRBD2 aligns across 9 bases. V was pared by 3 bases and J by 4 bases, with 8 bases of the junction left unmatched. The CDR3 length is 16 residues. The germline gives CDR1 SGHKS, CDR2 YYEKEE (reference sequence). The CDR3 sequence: CASSSSGTSLYNEQFF. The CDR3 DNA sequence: TGTGCCAGCAGCTCAAGTGGGACTAGCCTTTACAATGAGCAGTTCTTC.

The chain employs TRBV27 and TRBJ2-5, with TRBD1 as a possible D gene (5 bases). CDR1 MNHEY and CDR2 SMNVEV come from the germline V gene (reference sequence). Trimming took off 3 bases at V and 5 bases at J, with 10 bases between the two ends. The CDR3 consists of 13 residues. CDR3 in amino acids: CASSLGLYETQYF. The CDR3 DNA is TGTGCCAGCAGTTTGGGGCTTTACGAGACCCAGTACTTC.

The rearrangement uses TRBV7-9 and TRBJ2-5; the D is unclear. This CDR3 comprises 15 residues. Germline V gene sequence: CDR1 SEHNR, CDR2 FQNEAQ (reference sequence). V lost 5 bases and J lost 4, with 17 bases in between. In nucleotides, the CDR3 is TGTGCCAGCAGCCCAGGCAAGAGACCGCTAGAGACCCAGTACTTC. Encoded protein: CASSPGKRPLETQYF.

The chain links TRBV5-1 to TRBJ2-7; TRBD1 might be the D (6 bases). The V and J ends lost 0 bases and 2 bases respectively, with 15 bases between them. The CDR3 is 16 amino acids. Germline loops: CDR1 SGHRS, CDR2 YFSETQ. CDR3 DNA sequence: TGCGCCAGCAGCTTGGCCCTCGGCGCAGGGGCCTACGAGCAGTACTTC. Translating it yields CASSLALGAGAYEQYF.

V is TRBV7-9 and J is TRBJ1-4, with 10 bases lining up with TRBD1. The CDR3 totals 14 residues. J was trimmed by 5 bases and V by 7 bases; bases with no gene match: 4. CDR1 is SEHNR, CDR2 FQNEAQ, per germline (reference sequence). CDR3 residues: CASIAGQGNEKLFF. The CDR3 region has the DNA TGTGCCAGCATCGCGGGACAGGGGAATGAAAAACTGTTTTTT. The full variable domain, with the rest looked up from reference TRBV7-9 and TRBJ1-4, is DTGVSQNPRHKITKRGQNVTFRCDPISEHNRLYWYRQTLGQGPEFLTYFQNEAQLEKSRLLSDRFSAERPKGSFSTLEIQRTEQGDSAMYLCASIAGQGNEKLFFGSGTQLSVL.

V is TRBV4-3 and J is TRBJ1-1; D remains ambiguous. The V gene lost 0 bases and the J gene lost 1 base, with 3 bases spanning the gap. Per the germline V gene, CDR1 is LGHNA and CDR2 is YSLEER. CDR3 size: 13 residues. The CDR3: CASSQDRNTEAFF. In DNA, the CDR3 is TGCGCCAGCAGCCAAGACAGGAACACTGAAGCTTTCTTT.

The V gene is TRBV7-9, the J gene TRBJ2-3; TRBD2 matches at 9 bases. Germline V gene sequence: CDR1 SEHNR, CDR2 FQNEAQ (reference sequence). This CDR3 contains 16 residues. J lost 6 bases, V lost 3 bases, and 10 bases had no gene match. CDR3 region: CASSLAFSGGRDTQYF. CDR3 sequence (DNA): TGTGCCAGCAGCTTGGCCTTTAGCGGGGGCCGGGATACGCAGTATTTT. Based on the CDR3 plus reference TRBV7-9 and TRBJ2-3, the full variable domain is DTGVSQNPRHKITKRGQNVTFRCDPISEHNRLYWYRQTLGQGPEFLTYFQNEAQLEKSRLLSDRFSAERPKGSFSTLEIQRTEQGDSAMYLCASSLAFSGGRDTQYFGPGTRLTVL.

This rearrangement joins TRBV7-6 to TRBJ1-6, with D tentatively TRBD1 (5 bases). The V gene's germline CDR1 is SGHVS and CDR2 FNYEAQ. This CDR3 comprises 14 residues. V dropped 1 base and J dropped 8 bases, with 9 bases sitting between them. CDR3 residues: CASSLGGKDSPLHF. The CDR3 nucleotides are TGTGCCAGCAGCTTAGGGGGCAAAGATTCACCCCTCCACTTT.

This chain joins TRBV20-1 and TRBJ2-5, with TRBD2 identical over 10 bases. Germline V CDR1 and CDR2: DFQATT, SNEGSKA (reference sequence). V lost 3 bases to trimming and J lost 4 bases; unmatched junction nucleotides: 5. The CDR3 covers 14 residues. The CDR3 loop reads CSASRTSGTETQYF. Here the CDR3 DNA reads TGCAGTGCTAGTCGGACTAGCGGAACAGAGACCCAGTACTTC.

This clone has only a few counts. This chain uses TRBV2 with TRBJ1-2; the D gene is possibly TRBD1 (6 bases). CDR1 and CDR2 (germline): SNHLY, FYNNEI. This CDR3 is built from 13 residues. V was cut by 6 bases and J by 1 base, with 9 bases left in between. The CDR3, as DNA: TGTGCCAGCAGGCGAGGGGGTAACTATGGCTACACCTTC. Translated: CASRRGGNYGYTF.

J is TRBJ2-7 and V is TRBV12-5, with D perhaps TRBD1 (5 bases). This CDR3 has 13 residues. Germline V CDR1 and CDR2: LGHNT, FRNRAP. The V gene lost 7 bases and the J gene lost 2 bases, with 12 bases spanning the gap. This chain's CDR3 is CASAGQGAYEQYF. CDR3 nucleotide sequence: TGTGCTAGTGCGGGCCAAGGGGCCTACGAGCAGTACTTC.

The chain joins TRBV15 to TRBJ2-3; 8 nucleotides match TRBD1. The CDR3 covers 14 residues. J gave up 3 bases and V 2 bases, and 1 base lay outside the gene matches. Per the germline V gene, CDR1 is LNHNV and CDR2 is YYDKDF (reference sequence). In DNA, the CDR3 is TGTGCCACCAGCAGACAGGGGGCTACAGATACGCAGTATTTT. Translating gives CATSRQGATDTQYF.

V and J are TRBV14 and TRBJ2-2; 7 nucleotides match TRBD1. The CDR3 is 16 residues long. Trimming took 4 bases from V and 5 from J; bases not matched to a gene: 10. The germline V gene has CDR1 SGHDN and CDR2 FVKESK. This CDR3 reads CASSRKAGGWTGELFF. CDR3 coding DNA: TGTGCCAGCAGCCGGAAGGCAGGGGGATGGACCGGGGAGCTGTTTTTT.

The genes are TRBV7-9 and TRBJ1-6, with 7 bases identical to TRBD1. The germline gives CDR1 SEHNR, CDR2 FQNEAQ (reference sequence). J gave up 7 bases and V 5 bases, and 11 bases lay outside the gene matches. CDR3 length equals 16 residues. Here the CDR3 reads CASSPDRVGGNSPLHF. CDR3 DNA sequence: TGTGCCAGCAGCCCCGACAGGGTCGGGGGAAATTCACCCCTCCACTTT.

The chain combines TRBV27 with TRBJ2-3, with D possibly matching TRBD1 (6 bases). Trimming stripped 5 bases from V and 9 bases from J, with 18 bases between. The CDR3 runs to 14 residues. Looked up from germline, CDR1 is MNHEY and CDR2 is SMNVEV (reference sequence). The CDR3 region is CASSAETGPLTQYF. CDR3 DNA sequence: TGTGCCAGCAGTGCCGAAACAGGGCCATTAACGCAGTATTTT.

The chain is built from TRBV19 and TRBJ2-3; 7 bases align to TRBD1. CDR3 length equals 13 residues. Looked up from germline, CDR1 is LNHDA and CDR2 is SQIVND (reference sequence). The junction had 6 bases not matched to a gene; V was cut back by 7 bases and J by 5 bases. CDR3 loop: CASIEGAGDTQYF. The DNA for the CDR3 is TGTGCCAGTATTGAGGGGGCTGGAGATACGCAGTATTTT.